The clone carrying this T cell receptor (beta chain) was found many times. No antigen is known for it. At the time of active disease, bone marrow was collected from every patient. Molecular barcoded adaptors covering alpha/delta and beta/gamma chains were used on roughly 400 ng RNA. MiXCR was run by TCRdb on the reads, yielding one entry per CDR3 protein. This table holds 130,000 or so distinct CDR3 sequences, 13% found once. The source of the sample is a study of read filtering for tumor transcriptome and immune sequencing. On the study more broadly: Patients were approximately 18 male and about 14 female, mean age 65.9 years, range roughly 47 to 80. About 8 patients were R-ISS I, about 16 were R-ISS II, 6 or 7 were R-ISS III. Broader study findings: The CD138-negative fraction was mixed bone marrow immune cells, not pure T cells.

Germline lookup yields CDR1 SQVTM and CDR2 ANQGSEA. The CDR3 covers 17 residues. V was clipped by 7 bases and J by 7 bases; unmatched bases: 24. This chain joins TRBV29-1 and TRBJ2-7; 8 nucleotides line up with TRBD1. The source of this sequence is a donor at least 40 years old with multiple myeloma. The specimen was a population of CD138-negative cells sorted from bone marrow. CDR3: CSGKRETGVSGSGEQYF. As DNA, the CDR3 is TGCAGCGGAAAAAGGGAGACAGGGGTCTCTGGGTCGGGGGAGCAGTACTTC.